This is a list of T cell receptor beta chains from one sample in a study of shared clonotypes between healthy human individuals. Profiled with immunoSEQ multiplex PCR; TCRdb holds only in-frame clones, not every one. The data contain over 300,000 clones, over 75% of them singletons. The sequencing sample was made of memory CD8+ T cells sorted from blood. Every receptor here comes from a man younger than 35 in good health. The CDR3 runs from the conserved cysteine through the conserved F or W. Each record gives: V gene, J gene, clone size, D gene, CDR3 protein, CDR3 DNA. D genes are given only for firm matches. Clone size is given for some rows only: seen once, a few or many times, or a class if the clone is expanded.

>TRBV9|TRBJ2-5|.|.
CASSVGVGSLETQYF
TGTGCCAGCAGCGTAGGAGTCGGATCGCTGGAGACCCAGTACTTC
>TRBV13|TRBJ2-3|.|.
CASSFMGKGTDTQYF
TGTGCCAGCAGCTTTATGGGGAAGGGGACAGATACGCAGTATTTT
>TRBV27|TRBJ2-7|.|TRBD1
CASSLQGDRHEQYF
TGTGCCAGCAGTTTACAGGGGGATAGGCACGAGCAGTACTTC
>TRBV28|TRBJ2-7|.|TRBD1
CASSLRGGLAHEQYF
TGTGCCAGCAGTTTAAGAGGGGGCTTGGCCCACGAGCAGTACTTC
>TRBV9|TRBJ2-5|once|.
CASSVVGSFQETQYF
TGTGCCAGCAGCGTAGTGGGGAGTTTCCAAGAGACCCAGTACTTC
>TRBV7-2|TRBJ2-2|.|TRBD2
CASSFLSSGSVIGELFF
TGTGCCAGCAGCTTTCTCTCTAGCGGGAGTGTTATCGGGGAGCTGTTTTTT
>TRBV21-1|TRBJ1-4|.|.
CASSKGRTRMNEKLFF
TGTGCCAGCAGCAAAGGGAGGACAAGGATGAATGAAAAACTGTTTTTT
>TRBV10-1|TRBJ2-1|.|TRBD2
CASRLAEGNEQFF
TGCGCCAGCAGACTAGCGGAGGGCAATGAGCAGTTCTTC
>TRBV7-2|TRBJ2-7|.|.
CASSPLVGHEQYF
TGTGCCAGCAGCCCGCTGGTAGGTCACGAGCAGTACTTC
>TRBV4-3|TRBJ2-7|once|TRBD2
CASSQDAGLANNYEQYF
TGCGCCAGCAGCCAGGATGCGGGACTAGCGAACAACTACGAGCAGTACTTC
>TRBV7-8|TRBJ2-7|.|.
CASSLESGISYEQYF
TGTGCCAGCAGCTTAGAATCCGGGATCTCCTACGAGCAGTACTTC
>TRBV4-1|TRBJ2-7|.|TRBD2
CASSQKGGSQYEQYF
TGCGCCAGCAGCCAAAAGGGCGGGAGTCAATACGAGCAGTACTTC
>TRBV5-1|TRBJ2-7|.|TRBD1
CASNRDRDYEQYF
TGCGCCAGCAACCGGGACAGGGACTACGAGCAGTACTTC
>TRBV27|TRBJ1-2|.|.
CASSLGINYGYTF
TGTGCCAGCAGTTTAGGCATTAACTATGGCTACACCTTC
>TRBV7-6|TRBJ2-4|.|.
CASSSYRDRIQYF
TGTGCCAGCAGCTCCTACAGGGATCGCATTCAGTACTTC
>TRBV10-3|TRBJ1-1|.|.
CAISDSVNTEAFF
TGTGCCATCAGCGACTCAGTGAACACTGAAGCTTTCTTT
>TRBV4-1|TRBJ2-1|.|TRBD1
CASKPGQGLSEQFF
TGCGCCAGTAAACCGGGACAGGGATTAAGTGAGCAGTTCTTC
>TRBV4-3|TRBJ2-3|.|TRBD2
CASSQSSGSADTQYF
TGCGCCAGCAGCCAATCTAGCGGGAGTGCAGATACGCAGTATTTT
>TRBV11-2|TRBJ2-7|.|TRBD1
CASSFGRQGSYEQYF
TGTGCCAGCAGCTTCGGGCGACAGGGCTCCTACGAGCAGTACTTC
>TRBV6-1|TRBJ2-5|once|.
CASSATRWGAKETQYF
TGTGCCAGCAGTGCGACGCGATGGGGGGCAAAGGAGACCCAGTACTTC
>TRBV2|TRBJ2-7|.|TRBD2
CASRRGTSASYEQYF
TGTGCCAGCAGGAGAGGGACTAGCGCATCCTACGAGCAGTACTTC
>TRBV11-2|TRBJ2-1|.|.
CASSLGREQFF
TGTGCCAGCAGCTTGGGGCGGGAGCAGTTCTTC
>TRBV6-6|TRBJ2-1|.|TRBD1
CASSYYTGGNEQFF
TGTGCCAGCAGTTACTACACAGGGGGGAATGAGCAGTTCTTC
>TRBV30|TRBJ1-1|.|.
CAWSGPGPTYMNTEAFF
TGTGCCTGGAGCGGACCGGGCCCCACTTACATGAACACTGAAGCTTTCTTT
>TRBV5-5|TRBJ2-2|.|TRBD1
CASSLDATGEYTGELFF
TGTGCCAGCAGCTTGGATGCGACAGGGGAATACACCGGGGAGCTGTTTTTT
>TRBV5-1|TRBJ2-5|.|.
CASSREMGQETQYF
TGCGCCAGCAGCAGGGAAATGGGACAAGAGACCCAGTACTTC
>TRBV9|TRBJ1-5|.|.
CASSVGGVGSNQPQHF
TGTGCCAGCAGCGTAGGTGGTGTCGGAAGCAATCAGCCCCAGCATTTT
>TRBV19|TRBJ1-5|.|.
CASSIPPGIGFSNQPQHF
TGTGCCAGTAGTATCCCCCCAGGTATCGGGTTTAGCAATCAGCCCCAGCATTTT
>TRBV7-9|TRBJ2-2|.|TRBD2
CASSGTSGPANTGELFF
TGTGCCAGCAGCGGGACTAGCGGGCCTGCGAACACCGGGGAGCTGTTTTTT
>TRBV7-2|TRBJ2-3|.|.
CASSSPFSGSYTDTQYF
TGTGCCAGCAGCTCCCCCTTTTCAGGGTCCTACACAGATACGCAGTATTTT
>TRBV28|TRBJ2-7|.|TRBD1
CASSRGQGALYEQYF
TGTGCCAGCAGCAGGGGACAGGGGGCTCTCTACGAGCAGTACTTC
>TRBV27|TRBJ2-7|.|TRBD2
CASSGLAGEFRPYEQYF
TGTGCCAGCAGCGGACTAGCGGGAGAATTTCGCCCCTACGAGCAGTACTTC
>TRBV5-6|TRBJ2-7|.|.
CASSLSVASYEQYF
TGTGCCAGCAGCTTGAGTGTGGCTTCCTACGAGCAGTACTTC
>TRBV5-1|TRBJ2-1|.|.
CASSAYRALEAQFF
TGCGCCAGCAGCGCATACAGGGCTCTCGAGGCGCAGTTCTTC
>TRBV4-3|TRBJ2-7|.|TRBD2
CASSQELAGLPLPALSYEQYF
TGCGCCAGCAGCCAGGAACTAGCGGGCCTCCCCTTACCGGCCTTGTCCTACGAGCAGTACTTC
>TRBV11-2|TRBJ2-1|few|.
CASSSEGDSYNEQFF
TGTGCCAGCAGCTCCGAGGGTGACTCCTACAATGAGCAGTTCTTC
>TRBV18|TRBJ1-4|.|.
CASSSHWGPNEKLFF
TGTGCCAGCTCATCTCACTGGGGACCTAATGAAAAACTGTTTTTT
>TRBV27|TRBJ2-3|.|TRBD2
CASSLTSGGQDTQYF
TGTGCCAGCAGTTTGACTAGCGGGGGCCAAGATACGCAGTATTTT
>TRBV28|TRBJ2-7|once|.
CASSFRKTYEQYF
TGTGCCAGCAGTTTTCGGAAAACCTACGAGCAGTACTTC
>TRBV6-5|TRBJ1-4|.|.
CASSYLASSEKLFF
TGTGCCAGCAGTTACCTGGCAAGCAGTGAAAAACTGTTTTTT